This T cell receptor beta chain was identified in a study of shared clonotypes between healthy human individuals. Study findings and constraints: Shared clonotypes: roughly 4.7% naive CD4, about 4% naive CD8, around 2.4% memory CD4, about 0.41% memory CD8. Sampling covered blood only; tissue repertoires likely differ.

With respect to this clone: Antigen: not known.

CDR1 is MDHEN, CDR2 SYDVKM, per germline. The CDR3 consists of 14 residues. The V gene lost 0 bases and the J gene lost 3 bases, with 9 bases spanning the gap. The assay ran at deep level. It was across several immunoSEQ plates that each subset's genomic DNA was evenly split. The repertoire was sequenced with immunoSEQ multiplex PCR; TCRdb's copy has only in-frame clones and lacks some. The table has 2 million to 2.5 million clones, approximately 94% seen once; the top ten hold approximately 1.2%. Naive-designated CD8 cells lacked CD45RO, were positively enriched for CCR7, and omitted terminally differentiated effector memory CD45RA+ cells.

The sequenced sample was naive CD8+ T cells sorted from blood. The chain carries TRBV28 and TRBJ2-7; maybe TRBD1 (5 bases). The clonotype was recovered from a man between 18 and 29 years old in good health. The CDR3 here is CASSLWTEVYEQYF. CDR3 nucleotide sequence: TGTGCCAGCAGTTTATGGACAGAAGTCTACGAGCAGTACTTC. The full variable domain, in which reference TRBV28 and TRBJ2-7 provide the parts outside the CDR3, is DVKVTQSSRYLVKRTGEKVFLECVQDMDHENMFWYRQDPGLGLRLIYFSYDVKMKEKGDIPEGYSVSREKKERFSLILESASTNQTSMYLCASSLWTEVYEQYFGPGTRLTVT.